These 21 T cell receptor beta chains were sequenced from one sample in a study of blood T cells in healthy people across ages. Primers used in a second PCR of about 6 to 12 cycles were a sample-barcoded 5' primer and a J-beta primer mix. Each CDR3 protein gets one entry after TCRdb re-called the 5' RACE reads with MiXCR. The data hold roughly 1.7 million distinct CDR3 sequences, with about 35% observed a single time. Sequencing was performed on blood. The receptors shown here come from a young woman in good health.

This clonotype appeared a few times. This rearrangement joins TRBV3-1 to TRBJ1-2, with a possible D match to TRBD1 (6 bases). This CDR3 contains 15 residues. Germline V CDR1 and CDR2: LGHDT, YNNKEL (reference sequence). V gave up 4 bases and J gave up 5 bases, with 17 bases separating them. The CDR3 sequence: CASSLSAGQQYGYTF. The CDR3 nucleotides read TGTGCCAGCAGCCTCTCGGCGGGACAACAGTATGGCTACACCTTC.

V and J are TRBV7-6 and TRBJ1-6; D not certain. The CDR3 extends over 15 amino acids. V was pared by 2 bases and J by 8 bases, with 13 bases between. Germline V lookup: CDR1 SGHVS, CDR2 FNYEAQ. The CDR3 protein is CASSLSFAWDSPLHF. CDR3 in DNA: TGTGCCAGCAGCTTAAGCTTCGCCTGGGATTCACCCCTCCACTTT.

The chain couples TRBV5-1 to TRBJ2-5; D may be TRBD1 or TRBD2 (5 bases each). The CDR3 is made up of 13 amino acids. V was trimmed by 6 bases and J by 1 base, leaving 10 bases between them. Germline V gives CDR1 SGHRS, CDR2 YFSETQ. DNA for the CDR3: TGCGCCAGCAAGAGGGGACCCCAAGAGACCCAGTACTTC. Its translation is CASKRGPQETQYF.

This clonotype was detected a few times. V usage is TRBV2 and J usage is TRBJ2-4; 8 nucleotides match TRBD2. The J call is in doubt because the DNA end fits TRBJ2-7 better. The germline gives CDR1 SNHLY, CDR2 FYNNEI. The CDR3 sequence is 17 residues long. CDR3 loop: CASSEALSGEVHYEQYF. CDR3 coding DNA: TGTGCCAGCAGTGAAGCGCTTAGCGGGGAGGTCCACTACGAGCAGTACTTC.

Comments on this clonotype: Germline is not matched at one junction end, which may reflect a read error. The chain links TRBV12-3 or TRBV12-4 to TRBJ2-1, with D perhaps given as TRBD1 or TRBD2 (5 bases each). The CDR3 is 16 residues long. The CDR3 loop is CASTSRGDPAYSEQFF. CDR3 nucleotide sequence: TGTGCCAGCACCTCGAGAGGGGACCCGGCCTACAGTGAGCAGTTCTTC.

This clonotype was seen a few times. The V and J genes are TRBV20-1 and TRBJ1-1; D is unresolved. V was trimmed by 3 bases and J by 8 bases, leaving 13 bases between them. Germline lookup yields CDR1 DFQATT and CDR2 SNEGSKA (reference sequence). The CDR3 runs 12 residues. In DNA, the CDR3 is TGCAGTGCTAGTCCGGGGTTGCCGGAAGCTTTCTTT. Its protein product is CSASPGLPEAFF.

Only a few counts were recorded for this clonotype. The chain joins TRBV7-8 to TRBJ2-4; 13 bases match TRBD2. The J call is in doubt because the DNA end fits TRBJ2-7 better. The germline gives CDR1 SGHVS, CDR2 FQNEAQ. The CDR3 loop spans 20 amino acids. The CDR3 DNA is TGTGCCAGCCTGGGGACCGAGAGGGAGGGACTAGCGGGACCTTCCTACGAGCAGTACTTC. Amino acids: CASLGTEREGLAGPSYEQYF.

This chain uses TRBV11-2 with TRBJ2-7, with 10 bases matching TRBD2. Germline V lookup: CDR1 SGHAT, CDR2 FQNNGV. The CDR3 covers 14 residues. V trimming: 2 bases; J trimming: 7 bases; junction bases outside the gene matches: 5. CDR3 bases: TGTGCCAGCAGCTTATGGACTAGCGGTTGGGAGCAGTACTTC. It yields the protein CASSLWTSGWEQYF.

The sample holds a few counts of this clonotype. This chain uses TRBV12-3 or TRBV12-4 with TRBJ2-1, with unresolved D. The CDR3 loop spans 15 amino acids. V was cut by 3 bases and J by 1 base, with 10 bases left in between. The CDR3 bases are TGTGCCAGCAGTTTCGACGGGTATTCCTACAATGAGCAGTTCTTC. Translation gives CASSFDGYSYNEQFF.

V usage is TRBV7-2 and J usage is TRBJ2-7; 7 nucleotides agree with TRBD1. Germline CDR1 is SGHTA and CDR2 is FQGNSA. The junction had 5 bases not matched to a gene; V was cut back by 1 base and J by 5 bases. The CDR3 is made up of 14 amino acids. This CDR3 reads CASSLGGGGHEQYF. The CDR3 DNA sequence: TGTGCCAGCAGCTTAGGAGGGGGCGGCCACGAGCAGTACTTC. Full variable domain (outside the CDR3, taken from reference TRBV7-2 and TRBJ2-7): GAGVSQSPSNKVTEKGKDVELRCDPISGHTALYWYRQSLGQGLEFLIYFQGNSAPDKSGLPSDRFSAERTGGSVSTLTIQRTQQEDSAVYLCASSLGGGGHEQYFGPGTRLTVT.

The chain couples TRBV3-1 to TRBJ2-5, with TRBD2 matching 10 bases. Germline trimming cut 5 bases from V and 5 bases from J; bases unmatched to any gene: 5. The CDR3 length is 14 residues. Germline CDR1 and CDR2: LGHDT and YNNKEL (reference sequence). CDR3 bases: TGTGCCAGCAGCTGGACTAGCGGAGGGGAGACCCAGTACTTC. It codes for CASSWTSGGETQYF.

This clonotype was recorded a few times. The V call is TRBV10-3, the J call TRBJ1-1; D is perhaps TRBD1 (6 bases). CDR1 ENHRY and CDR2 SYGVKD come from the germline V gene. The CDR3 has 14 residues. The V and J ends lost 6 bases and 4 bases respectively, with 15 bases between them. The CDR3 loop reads CAIRQDSVTTEAFF. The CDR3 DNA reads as TGTGCCATCAGACAGGACAGCGTGACCACTGAAGCTTTCTTT.

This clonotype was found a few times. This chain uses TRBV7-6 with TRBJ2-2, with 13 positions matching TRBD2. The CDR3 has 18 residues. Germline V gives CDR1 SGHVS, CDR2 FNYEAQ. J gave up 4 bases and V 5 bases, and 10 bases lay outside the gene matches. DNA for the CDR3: TGTGCCAGCAGCCCCAGGACTAGCGGGAGCGTGAGCACCGGGGAGCTGTTTTTT. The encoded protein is CASSPRTSGSVSTGELFF.

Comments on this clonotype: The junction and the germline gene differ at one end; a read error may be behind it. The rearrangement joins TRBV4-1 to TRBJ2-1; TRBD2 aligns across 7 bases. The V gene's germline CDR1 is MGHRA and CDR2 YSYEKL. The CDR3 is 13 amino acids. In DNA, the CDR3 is TGCGCCAGCAGCCAAGCTACGGGGGGTGAGCAGCTCTTC. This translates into CASSQATGGEQLF.

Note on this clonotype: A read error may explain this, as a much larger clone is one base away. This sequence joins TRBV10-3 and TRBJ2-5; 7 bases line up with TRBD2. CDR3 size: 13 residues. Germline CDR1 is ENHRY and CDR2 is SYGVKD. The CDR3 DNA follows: TGTGCCGTCAGTGCGGGGGAACGAGAGACCCAGTACTTC. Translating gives CAVSAGERETQYF.

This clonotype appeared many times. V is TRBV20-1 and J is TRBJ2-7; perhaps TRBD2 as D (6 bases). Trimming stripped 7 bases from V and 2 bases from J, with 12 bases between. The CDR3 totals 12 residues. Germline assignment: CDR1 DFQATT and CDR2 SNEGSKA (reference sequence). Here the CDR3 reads CSVISGTYEQYF. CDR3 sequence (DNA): TGCAGTGTTATTAGCGGTACCTACGAGCAGTACTTC.

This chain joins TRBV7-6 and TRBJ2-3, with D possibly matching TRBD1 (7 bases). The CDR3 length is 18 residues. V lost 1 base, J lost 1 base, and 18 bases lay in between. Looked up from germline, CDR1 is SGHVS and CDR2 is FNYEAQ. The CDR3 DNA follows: TGTGCCAGCAGCTTAGGGGGCGGAGGGGGCGAGGGCACAGATACGCAGTATTTT. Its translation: CASSLGGGGGEGTDTQYF.

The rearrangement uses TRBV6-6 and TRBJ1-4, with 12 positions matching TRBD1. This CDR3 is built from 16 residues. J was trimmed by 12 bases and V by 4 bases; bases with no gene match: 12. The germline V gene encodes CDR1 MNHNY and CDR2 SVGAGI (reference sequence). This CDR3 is CASSSPRDRGLRELFF. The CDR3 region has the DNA TGTGCCAGCAGTTCCCCCCGGGACAGGGGGCTAAGAGAACTGTTTTTT.

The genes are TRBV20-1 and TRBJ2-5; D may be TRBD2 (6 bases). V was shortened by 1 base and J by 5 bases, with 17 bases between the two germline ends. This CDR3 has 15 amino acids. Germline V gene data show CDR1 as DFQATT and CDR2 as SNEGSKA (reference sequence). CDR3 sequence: CSARASAGGRETQYF. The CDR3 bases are TGCAGTGCTAGAGCCTCAGCGGGTGGCCGGGAGACCCAGTACTTC.

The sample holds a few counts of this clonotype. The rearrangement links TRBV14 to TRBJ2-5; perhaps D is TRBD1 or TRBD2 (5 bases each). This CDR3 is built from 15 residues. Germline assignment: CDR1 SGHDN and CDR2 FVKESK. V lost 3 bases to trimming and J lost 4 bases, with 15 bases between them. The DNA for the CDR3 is TGTGCCAGCAGCCACTGGGGGAGCATTGGAGAGACCCAGTACTTC. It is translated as CASSHWGSIGETQYF. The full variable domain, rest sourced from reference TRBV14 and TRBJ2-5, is EAGVTQFPSHSVIEKGQTVTLRCDPISGHDNLYWYRRVMGKEIKFLLHFVKESKQDESGMPNNRFLAERTGGTYSTLKVQPAELEDSGVYFCASSHWGSIGETQYFGPGTRLLVL.

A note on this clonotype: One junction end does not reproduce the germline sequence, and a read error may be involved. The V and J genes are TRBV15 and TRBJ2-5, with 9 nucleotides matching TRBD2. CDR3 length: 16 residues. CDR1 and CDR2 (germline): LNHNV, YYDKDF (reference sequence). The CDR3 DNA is TGTGCCACCAGTAGAGGGACAGCGGGGGGCCAAGAGACCCAGTACTTC. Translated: CATSRGTAGGQETQYF. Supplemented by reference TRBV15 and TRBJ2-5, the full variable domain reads DAMVIQNPRYQVTQFGKPVTLSCSQTLNHNVMYWYQQKSSQAPKLLFHYYDKDFNNEADTPDNFQSRRPNTSFCFLDIRSPGLGDTAMYLCATSRGTAGGQETQYFGPGTRLLVL.